This T cell receptor (beta chain) is from a study of cytomegalovirus exposure and HLA in healthy donors. Germline assignment: CDR1 MNHNY and CDR2 SVGAGI (reference sequence). V lost 5 bases to trimming and J lost 4 bases, with 17 bases between them. The CDR3 loop spans 15 amino acids. 60 Vbeta and 13 Jbeta primers were used in PCR. The table came from immunoSEQ multiplex PCR; TCRdb's copy has only in-frame clones and leaves some out. The sample contains about 190,000 clones, roughly nine tenths of which appear only once. Whole-study findings and limits: Most TCRs appeared rarely, but some public TCRs recurred in many donors. High specificity and sensitivity for cytomegalovirus status were reported for the classifier.

Points on this clone: What it recognizes is unknown.

This sequence was found in a boy aged 2-15 years in good health and CMV-seronegative. Sequencing was done on a sample of PBMCs. The J gene is TRBJ2-5, the V gene TRBV6-6; maybe TRBD2 (6 bases). CDR3 nucleotides: TGTGCCAGCAGTGGCTCGCGGGATGATGCAGAGACCCAGTACTTC. This codes for CASSGSRDDAETQYF.